Presented here are 32 T cell receptor beta chains from one specimen sequenced in a study of monozygotic twins with inflammatory bowel disease. TCRdb re-analyzed the 5' RACE reads; it lists each CDR3 protein once, without DNA. The ten top clones account for roughly 2.3%, within a sample of some 150,000 distinct CDR3 sequences. The sequenced sample consisted of blood. The origin of the receptors is a human donor with ulcerative colitis or Crohn's disease, or a healthy co-twin of an affected twin (not recorded which).

The V gene is TRBV6-6, the J gene TRBJ1-3. The CDR3 is 14 residues long. CDR1 is MNHNY, CDR2 SVGAGI, per germline (reference sequence). The CDR3 is CAIYGGRSGNTIYF.

V and J are TRBV6-2 or TRBV6-3 and TRBJ2-5; as DNA is missing, the TRBD2 call by TCRdb cannot be tested. CDR1 and CDR2 (germline): MNHEY, SVGEGT. The length of the CDR3 is 14 residues. The CDR3 sequence: CASSYSFRGETQYF.

The V and J genes are TRBV5-1 and TRBJ2-7. The CDR3 is made up of 14 amino acids. Germline V gives CDR1 SGHRS, CDR2 YFSETQ. CDR3: CASSLGLMVYEQYF.

The gene calls are TRBV20-1 and TRBJ2-5. Germline assignment: CDR1 DFQATT and CDR2 SNEGSKA (reference sequence). The CDR3 has 12 residues. CDR3 region: CSAPHSGETQYF.

The chain is built from TRBV19 and TRBJ2-2; TCRdb's D call, TRBD2, is unchecked because there is no DNA. The CDR3 length is 19 residues. Germline lookup yields CDR1 LNHDA and CDR2 SQIVND (reference sequence). The CDR3 sequence: CASSTLVLLAGEGTGELFF.

The chain is built from TRBV28 and TRBJ1-2; TCRdb designates TRBD1, a call that cannot be tested without DNA. Germline V lookup: CDR1 MDHEN, CDR2 SYDVKM. This CDR3 has 16 residues. The CDR3 reads CASSLMTGGSIYGYTF.

This chain links TRBV12-3 or TRBV12-4 with TRBJ2-2; TCRdb picks TRBD2, but there is no DNA to check that call. The CDR3 sequence is 18 residues long. The CDR3 loop reads CASSLAGLAGPSDGELFF.

This chain links TRBV5-1 with TRBJ2-7; checking the TCRdb D call of TRBD1 is not possible without DNA. The CDR3 contains 16 residues. Germline values: CDR1 SGHRS, CDR2 YFSETQ. CDR3 protein: CASSSVRDRGAGEQYF.

The chain uses TRBV7-9 and TRBJ1-6. The germline V gene has CDR1 SEHNR and CDR2 FQNEAQ (reference sequence). The CDR3 is made up of 14 amino acids. The CDR3 is CASSLNLRDSPLHF. The variable domain in full, completed from reference TRBV7-9 and TRBJ1-6, reads DTGVSQNPRHKITKRGQNVTFRCDPISEHNRLYWYRQTLGQGPEFLTYFQNEAQLEKSRLLSDRFSAERPKGSFSTLEIQRTEQGDSAMYLCASSLNLRDSPLHFGNGTRLTVT.

This chain joins TRBV7-3 and TRBJ2-3; TCRdb gives TRBD1 as the D gene, but with no DNA this cannot be confirmed. From germline, CDR1 is SGHTA and CDR2 FQGTGA. The CDR3 extends over 15 amino acids. CDR3 loop: CASSPKGRGGDTQYF.

V usage is TRBV5-5 and J usage is TRBJ2-6. Germline CDR1 SGHKS, CDR2 YYEKEE (reference sequence). The CDR3 runs to 14 residues. CDR3: CASSFGSGANVLTF.

The V gene is TRBV5-1, the J gene TRBJ1-1; absent DNA, TCRdb's TRBD1 call cannot be checked. The CDR3 runs 16 residues. Germline V gene sequence: CDR1 SGHRS, CDR2 YFSETQ. CDR3 amino acids: CASSLGGTGGVVEAFF.

This chain joins TRBV7-9 and TRBJ1-1; no DNA is available, so the TRBD1 call from TCRdb remains unchecked. The CDR3 runs 16 residues. The V gene's germline CDR1 is SEHNR and CDR2 FQNEAQ (reference sequence). The CDR3 sequence: CASSRPPGGGNTEAFF.

The CDR3 loop is CASSPTAYNEQFF. The V call is TRBV5-1, the J call TRBJ2-1; without DNA, the TCRdb call of TRBD1 cannot be checked. The length of the CDR3 is 13 residues. Germline V gene data show CDR1 as SGHRS and CDR2 as YFSETQ.

The chain recombines TRBV10-3 with TRBJ2-2; TCRdb's assignment of TRBD1 cannot be checked, as there is no DNA. In germline, CDR1 is ENHRY, CDR2 SYGVKD. The CDR3 sequence is 17 residues long. The chain's CDR3 is CAISEIRGADNTGELFF.

The J gene is TRBJ2-2, the V gene TRBV20-1; as DNA is missing, the TRBD1 call by TCRdb cannot be tested. The CDR3 has 15 amino acids. Germline V lookup: CDR1 DFQATT, CDR2 SNEGSKA (reference sequence). CDR3 residues: CSAGPPGPLAGELFF.

The V and J genes are TRBV6-5 and TRBJ2-1; the TRBD1 assignment by TCRdb is unverifiable without DNA. Germline V gives CDR1 MNHEY, CDR2 SVGAGI. CDR3 length: 15 residues. CDR3 protein: CASSYGVAGAHPQFF.

The CDR3 loop reads CSVEDPEGNTEAFF. The chain uses TRBV29-1 and TRBJ1-1. Germline CDR1 and CDR2: SQVTM and ANQGSEA. The CDR3 consists of 14 residues. Supplemented by reference TRBV29-1 and TRBJ1-1, the full variable domain reads SAVISQKPSRDICQRGTSLTIQCQVDSQVTMMFWYRQQPGQSLTLIATANQGSEATYESGFVIDKFPISRPNLTFSTLTVSNMSPEDSSIYLCSVEDPEGNTEAFFGQGTRLTVV.

This chain links TRBV3-1 with TRBJ2-3; TCRdb's D call of TRBD2 is untestable without DNA. Per the germline V gene, CDR1 is LGHDT and CDR2 is YNNKEL (reference sequence). The CDR3 is 15 amino acids. CDR3 sequence reads: CASSQEAEGEDTQYF.

The chain recombines TRBV3-1 with TRBJ2-7. Per germline, CDR1 LGHDT and CDR2 YNNKEL (reference sequence). The CDR3 loop spans 13 amino acids. CDR3 loop: CASSQDGAYEQYF.

CDR3 amino acids: CAIRTSDPNTGELFF. The chain carries TRBV10-3 and TRBJ2-2; there is no DNA to check the TCRdb D call of TRBD2. Germline V gene lookup returns CDR1 ENHRY and CDR2 SYGVKD. This CDR3 has 15 residues.

CDR3 residues: CASREDRGGKLFF. The V and J genes are TRBV4-1 and TRBJ1-4; as DNA is missing, the TRBD1 call by TCRdb cannot be tested. The CDR3 has 13 residues. CDR1 and CDR2 (germline): MGHRA, YSYEKL.

The chain employs TRBV28 and TRBJ1-2; TCRdb's assignment of TRBD1 cannot be checked, as there is no DNA. Germline CDR1 MDHEN, CDR2 SYDVKM. The CDR3 runs to 17 residues. CDR3 protein: CASSTYAPRQGNYGYTF.

The chain recombines TRBV7-8 with TRBJ2-7; TCRdb reports TRBD1, a call that lacks DNA to check it against. Germline lookup yields CDR1 SGHVS and CDR2 FQNEAQ. The CDR3 runs to 14 residues. The CDR3 sequence: CASSRGQESLEQYF.

The gene calls are TRBV12-3 or TRBV12-4 and TRBJ2-7. The CDR3 runs to 14 residues. The CDR3 loop reads CASSRSGSSHEQYF.

V gene TRBV12-3 or TRBV12-4 combines with J gene TRBJ2-3; the TCRdb D gene call, TRBD1, has no DNA to confirm it. The CDR3 has 16 amino acids. CDR3 sequence: CASSQGGMVPTDTQYF.

The chain employs TRBV20-1 and TRBJ1-3. The CDR3 totals 11 residues. Germline CDR1 DFQATT, CDR2 SNEGSKA (reference sequence). CDR3: CSARIGNTIYF.

The chain is built from TRBV4-1 and TRBJ2-7; TCRdb lists TRBD2, though no DNA is available to test this call. CDR1 is MGHRA, CDR2 YSYEKL, per germline. The CDR3 covers 16 residues. CDR3 in amino acids: CASSPLLPSTSYEQYF.

This chain connects TRBV7-3 to TRBJ2-1; TCRdb picks TRBD2, but there is no DNA to check that call. Germline values: CDR1 SGHTA, CDR2 FQGTGA. The CDR3 is 15 amino acids. CDR3 protein: CASSPGLAGVYEQFF. Full variable domain (remainder filled in from reference TRBV7-3 and TRBJ2-1): GAGVSQTPSNKVTEKGKYVELRCDPISGHTALYWYRQSLGQGPEFLIYFQGTGAADDSGLPNDRFFAVRPEGSVSTLKIQRTERGDSAVYLCASSPGLAGVYEQFFGPGTRLTVL.

This chain connects TRBV19 to TRBJ1-1; TCRdb's assignment of TRBD1 cannot be checked, as there is no DNA. Germline V gene lookup returns CDR1 LNHDA and CDR2 SQIVND (reference sequence). The CDR3 has 13 residues. The chain's CDR3 is CATGQVGNTEAFF.

The CDR3 region is CSANLGVDTQYF. This chain connects TRBV20-1 to TRBJ2-3. The CDR3 has 12 amino acids. Per the germline V gene, CDR1 is DFQATT and CDR2 is SNEGSKA (reference sequence).

The chain carries TRBV5-1 and TRBJ2-7; the D call from TCRdb, TRBD2, cannot be confirmed without DNA. Germline V lookup: CDR1 SGHRS, CDR2 YFSETQ. The CDR3 loop spans 16 amino acids. CDR3 sequence: CASSDTLDGPHYEQYF.